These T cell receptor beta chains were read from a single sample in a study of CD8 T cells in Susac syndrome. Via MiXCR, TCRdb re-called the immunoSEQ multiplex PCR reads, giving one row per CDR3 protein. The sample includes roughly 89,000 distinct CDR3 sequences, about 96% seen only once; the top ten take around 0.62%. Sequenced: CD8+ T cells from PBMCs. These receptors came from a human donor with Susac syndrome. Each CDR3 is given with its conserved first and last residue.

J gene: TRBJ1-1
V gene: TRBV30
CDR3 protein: CAWSSPRNTEAFF

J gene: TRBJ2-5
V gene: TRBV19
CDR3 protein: CASSRDRETQYF

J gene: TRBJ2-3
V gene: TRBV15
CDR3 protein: CATSRVSGGGGTDTQYF

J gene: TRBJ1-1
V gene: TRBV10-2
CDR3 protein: CASCNSNTEAFF

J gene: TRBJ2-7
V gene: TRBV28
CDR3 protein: CASSSRTGNYEQYF

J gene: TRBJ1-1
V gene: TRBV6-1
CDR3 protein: CASSAYREGPMNTEAFF

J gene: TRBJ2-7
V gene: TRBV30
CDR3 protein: CAWSVIGGHEQYF

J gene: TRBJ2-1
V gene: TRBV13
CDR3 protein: CASSLEFF

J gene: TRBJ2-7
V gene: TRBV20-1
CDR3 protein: CSAWEDGPGQYF

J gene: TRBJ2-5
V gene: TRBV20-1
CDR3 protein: CSARESQETQYF

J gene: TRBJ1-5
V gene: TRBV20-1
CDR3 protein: CSASPDRNQPQHF

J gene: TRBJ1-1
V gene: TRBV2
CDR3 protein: CASSEARAVEAFF

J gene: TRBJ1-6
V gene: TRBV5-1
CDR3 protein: CASSFDTPDRGNSPLHF

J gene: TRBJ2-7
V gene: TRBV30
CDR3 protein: CAWTQSGTEQYF

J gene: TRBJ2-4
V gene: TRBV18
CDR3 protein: CASSPSPEPKNIQYF

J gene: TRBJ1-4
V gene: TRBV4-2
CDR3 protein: CASSQSGQGIVTNEKLFF

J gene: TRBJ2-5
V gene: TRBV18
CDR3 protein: CASSPNQGGETQYF

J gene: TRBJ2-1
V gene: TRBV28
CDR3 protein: CASSQYGRSYNEQFF

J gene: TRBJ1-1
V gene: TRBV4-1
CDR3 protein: CASSQDGGGSEAFF

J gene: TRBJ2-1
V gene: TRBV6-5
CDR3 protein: CASRLGPISVEQFF

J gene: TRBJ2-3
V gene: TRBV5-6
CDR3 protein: CASSIGDTDTQYF

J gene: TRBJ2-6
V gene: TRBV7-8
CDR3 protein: CASWHPSGANVLTF

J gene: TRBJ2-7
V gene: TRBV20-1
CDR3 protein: CSARDGGGVFSYEQYF

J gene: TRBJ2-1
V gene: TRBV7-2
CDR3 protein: CASSFSRGGRNEQFF

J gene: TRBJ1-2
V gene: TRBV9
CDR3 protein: CASSVEGGHGYTF

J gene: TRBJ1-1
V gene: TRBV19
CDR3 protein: CASSPRASTGAFF

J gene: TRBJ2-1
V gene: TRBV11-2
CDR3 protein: CASSLLDEQFF

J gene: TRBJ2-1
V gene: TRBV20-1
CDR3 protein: CSAKTSGSYNEQFF

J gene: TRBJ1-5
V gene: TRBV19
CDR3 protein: CASGTGLNAQPQHF

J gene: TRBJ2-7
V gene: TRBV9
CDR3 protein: CASSVAQGAYEQYF

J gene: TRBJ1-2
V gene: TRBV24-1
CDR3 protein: CATSDAAQRYGYTF

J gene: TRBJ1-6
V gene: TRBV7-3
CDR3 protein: CASSLGDRSSPLHF

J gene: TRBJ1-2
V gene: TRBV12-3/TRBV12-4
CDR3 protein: CASSLSGDYGYTF

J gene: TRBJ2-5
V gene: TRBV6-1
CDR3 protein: CASSGPLRGLAGYGAWAQYF

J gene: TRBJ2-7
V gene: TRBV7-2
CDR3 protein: CASSLSQGSYEQYF